These T cell receptor beta chains were read from a single sample in a study of T-cell reconstitution after alpha-beta-depleted transplantation in children. TCRdb re-called the PCR reads through MiXCR, storing one row per CDR3 protein. The sample yields 500,000 to 650,000 distinct CDR3 sequences, under 15% seen once. Specimen: PBMCs, mostly from graft donor cells, collected 360 days after TCRalphabeta/CD19-depleted stem cell transplant. Every receptor here comes from a male patient under 18 who had a stem cell transplant for acute myeloid leukemia, so the T cells may come from the graft donor. The CDR3 runs from the conserved cysteine through the conserved F or W. Fields, in order: clone size, D gene, V gene, J gene, CDR3 DNA, CDR3 protein. The D gene is left open where the match is weak. Clone size appears in some rows only: once, few, many, or a class for an expanded clone.

>.|TRBD2|TRBV12-3/TRBV12-4|TRBJ2-1
TGTGCCAGCAGTTTCGAGGGGAGACTAGCGGGAGGTGTTTACAATGAGCAGTTCTTC
CASSFEGRLAGGVYNEQFF
>.|TRBD1|TRBV6-6|TRBJ1-2
TGTGCCAGCAGTTATGACAGGGCTTATGGCTACACCTTC
CASSYDRAYGYTF
>.|TRBD1|TRBV28|TRBJ1-2
TGTGCCAGCAGCCGGACAGGGGCTGGCTACACCTTC
CASSRTGAGYTF
>.|.|TRBV20-1|TRBJ2-1
TGCAGTTCTGGGACAGAGCAGTTCTTC
CSSGTEQFF
>few|TRBD1|TRBV12-3/TRBV12-4|TRBJ1-5
TGTGCCAGCAGTACAGGGGCTACCGCCATCTTT
CASSTGATAIF
>few|.|TRBV20-1|TRBJ2-7
TGCAGTGCTAGTCCCGGACTAAGCCCCTACGAGCAGTACTTC
CSASPGLSPYEQYF
>.|TRBD2|TRBV3-1|TRBJ2-1
TGTGCCAGCAGCCAAGGACTAGCGGGAGGAATAGAGCAGTTCTTC
CASSQGLAGGIEQFF
>many|TRBD1|TRBV20-1|TRBJ2-1
TGCAGTGCTATTCGGGACAGGGGGCGGAATGAGCAGTTCTTC
CSAIRDRGRNEQFF
>few|.|TRBV28|TRBJ2-7
TGTGCCAGCAGCGAATCGGGGGAGGGGGCCTACGAGCAGTACTTC
CASSESGEGAYEQYF
>.|.|TRBV30|TRBJ1-1
TGTGCCTGGAGTAGATCTGGGCAGGGAGGGAACACTGAAGCTTTCTTT
CAWSRSGQGGNTEAFF
>few|.|TRBV6-2/TRBV6-3|TRBJ2-3
TGTGCCAGCAGTTACTCTCCGGTCTATCTCACAGATACGCAGTATTTT
CASSYSPVYLTDTQYF
>.|.|TRBV29-1|TRBJ1-2
TGCAGCGGCGGGACGGCCTCCGTCTACACCTTC
CSGGTASVYTF
>.|TRBD2|TRBV20-1|TRBJ2-5
TGCAGTGCTAGAGAACTAGCGGGAGGAGAGACCCAGTACTTC
CSARELAGGETQYF
>few|.|TRBV4-3|TRBJ2-7
TGCGCCAGCAGCCAAGTCACCTCCGCGGCATACGAGCAGTACTTC
CASSQVTSAAYEQYF
>.|TRBD2|TRBV11-1|TRBJ2-5
TGTGCCAGCAGCCATAGGGGGTGGACTAGCGGGAGAAGAGAGACCCAGTACTTC
CASSHRGWTSGRRETQYF
>.|.|TRBV5-1|TRBJ2-7
TGCGCCAGCAGCTACCCGACCTTAGAGGAGCAGTACTTC
CASSYPTLEEQYF
>few|TRBD2|TRBV7-2|TRBJ2-1
TGTGCCAGCAGCCAAGGACTAGCGGGAGATGGGGAGCAGTTCTTC
CASSQGLAGDGEQFF
>few|.|TRBV5-1|TRBJ2-1
TGCGCCAGCAGCTGGACTGGAATCTACAATGAGCAGTTCTTC
CASSWTGIYNEQFF
>many|TRBD2|TRBV29-1|TRBJ2-1
TGCAGCGCCCAGACTAGCGGAAGAGAGCATGGTGAGCAGTTCTTC
CSAQTSGREHGEQFF
>many|.|TRBV6-2/TRBV6-3|TRBJ1-4
TGTGCCAGCACCAGACTCGAGCGGACTGAAAAACTGTTTTTT
CASTRLERTEKLFF
>few|.|TRBV20-1|TRBJ2-1
TGCAGTGCTAGAGATGGGAGGGGGCCAAAGAATGAGCAGTTCTTC
CSARDGRGPKNEQFF
>few|.|TRBV7-3|TRBJ2-3
TGTGCCAGCAGCTTCGAGGGCCCCACAGATACGCAGTATTTT
CASSFEGPTDTQYF
>.|TRBD2|TRBV12-3/TRBV12-4|TRBJ2-5
TGTGCCAGCAGTTTGGAGACCGGGACTAGCGGCCAAGAGACCCAGTACTTC
CASSLETGTSGQETQYF
>many|TRBD1|TRBV28|TRBJ2-7
TGTGCCAGCAGTGGGACAGGGTACGAGCAGTACTTC
CASSGTGYEQYF
>few|TRBD2|TRBV5-1|TRBJ2-3
TGCGCCAGCAGCTTGGGACCGGGACTAGCGATGGATACGCAGTATTTT
CASSLGPGLAMDTQYF
>many|TRBD2|TRBV18|TRBJ2-5
TGTGCCAGCTCACCACTGGCGGGAGGGATCATCCAAGAGACCCAGTACTTC
CASSPLAGGIIQETQYF
>many|TRBD2|TRBV6-1|TRBJ2-1
TGTGCCAGCAGTGGGACGGGACTAGGATACAATGAGCAGTTCTTC
CASSGTGLGYNEQFF
>many|.|TRBV7-9|TRBJ2-1
TGTGCCAGCACCTTGGGGACTAATGAGCAGTTCTTC
CASTLGTNEQFF
>.|.|TRBV6-1|TRBJ2-1
TGTGCCAGCAGTGTCCGGAGGGGCATGCATGAGCAGTTCTTC
CASSVRRGMHEQFF
>.|.|TRBV12-3/TRBV12-4|TRBJ1-6
TGTGCCAGCAGGTACAGCCAGGCCTACGGCTCACCCCTCCACTTT
CASRYSQAYGSPLHF